Following are 24 T cell receptor beta chains from one sample sequenced in a study of OX40 agonist ivuxolimab in advanced cancers. The data were produced by immunoSEQ multiplex PCR, yet TCRdb's version contains in-frame clones alone and is incomplete. This table has tens of thousands of clones, approximately 78% appearing once. The sample consisted of CD4+ or CD8+ T cells sorted from blood, taken in a trial of the OX40 agonist ivuxolimab. These TCRs come from an adult with an advanced solid tumor such as melanoma, head and neck, liver or kidney cancer.

This clone has more than one count but fewer than ten. The chain joins TRBV29-1 to TRBJ1-1, with D perhaps TRBD1 (5 bases). V lost 6 bases and J 7 bases, leaving 12 bases between the germline ends. CDR1 SQVTM and CDR2 ANQGSEA come from the germline V gene. The CDR3 length is 11 residues. CDR3 bases: TGCAGCGTGTCGAGACAGCTTGAAGCTTTCTTT. Amino acids: CSVSRQLEAFF.

The sample holds one count of this clone. The chain carries TRBV4-2 and TRBJ2-2; unclear D gene. The germline V gene has CDR1 LGHNA and CDR2 YNFKEQ. The CDR3 is 14 residues long. Trimming left V 0 bases short and J 3 bases short, with 5 bases between. CDR3 region: CASSQDQHTGELFF. CDR3 DNA: TGTGCCAGCAGCCAAGATCAACACACCGGGGAGCTGTTTTTT.

The chain combines TRBV4-2 with TRBJ1-5; D possibly corresponds to TRBD1 (6 bases). V was clipped by 1 base and J by 1 base, with 8 bases between them. The CDR3 has 15 residues. Germline CDR1 LGHNA, CDR2 YNFKEQ. Here the CDR3 DNA reads TGTGCCAGCAGCCAAGGCGACAGGAGCAATCAGCCCCAGCATTTT. Its translation: CASSQGDRSNQPQHF.

The V and J genes are TRBV7-2 and TRBJ1-2, with D perhaps matching TRBD1 (5 bases). CDR3 size: 17 residues. The V and J ends lost 7 bases and 5 bases respectively, with 26 bases between them. Looked up from germline, CDR1 is SGHTA and CDR2 is FQGNSA. The CDR3 is CASTPTGFGRDAYGYTF. CDR3 bases: TGTGCCAGCACCCCCACGGGTTTTGGCCGGGACGCTTATGGCTACACCTTC. The variable domain in full, completed from reference TRBV7-2 and TRBJ1-2, reads GAGVSQSPSNKVTEKGKDVELRCDPISGHTALYWYRQSLGQGLEFLIYFQGNSAPDKSGLPSDRFSAERTGGSVSTLTIQRTQQEDSAVYLCASTPTGFGRDAYGYTFGSGTRLTVV.

V gene TRBV10-3 combines with J gene TRBJ2-3, with D perhaps being TRBD1 or TRBD2 (6 bases each). This CDR3 comprises 14 residues. The germline V gene encodes CDR1 ENHRY and CDR2 SYGVKD. V was shortened by 1 base and J by 6 bases, with 11 bases between the two germline ends. The DNA of the CDR3 is TGTGCCATCAGTGAGTTGGGGGGCGGCGATACGCAGTATTTT. Translated, it gives CAISELGGGDTQYF.

The rearrangement joins TRBV19 to TRBJ1-1; no clear D gene. V was pared by 5 bases and J by 0 bases, with 4 bases between. The CDR3 is 12 residues long. Germline CDR1 is LNHDA and CDR2 is SQIVND (reference sequence). The CDR3 DNA sequence: TGTGCCAGTAGTGAAATGAACACTGAAGCTTTCTTT. Its translation is CASSEMNTEAFF. Variable domain in full (rest from reference TRBV19 and TRBJ1-1): DGGITQSPKYLFRKEGQNVTLSCEQNLNHDAMYWYRQDPGQGLRLIYYSQIVNDFQKGDIAEGYSVSREKKESFPLTVTSAQKNPTAFYLCASSEMNTEAFFGQGTRLTVV.

The V and J genes are TRBV19 and TRBJ1-2; D gene uncertain. Germline V lookup: CDR1 LNHDA, CDR2 SQIVND (reference sequence). V was trimmed by 3 bases and J by 1 base, leaving 12 bases between them. The CDR3 consists of 15 residues. This CDR3 is CASSIPGLVNYGYTF. CDR3 DNA: TGTGCCAGTAGTATCCCAGGACTCGTTAACTATGGCTACACCTTC.

This chain uses TRBV28 with TRBJ2-1; D is unresolved. This CDR3 is 12 amino acids long. The V and J ends lost 2 bases and 5 bases respectively, with 4 bases between them. Germline V gives CDR1 MDHEN, CDR2 SYDVKM. CDR3 amino acids: CASSLMHNEQFF. CDR3 nucleotides: TGTGCCAGCAGTTTAATGCACAATGAGCAGTTCTTC. The whole variable domain, remainder taken from reference TRBV28 and TRBJ2-1, is DVKVTQSSRYLVKRTGEKVFLECVQDMDHENMFWYRQDPGLGLRLIYFSYDVKMKEKGDIPEGYSVSREKKERFSLILESASTNQTSMYLCASSLMHNEQFFGPGTRLTVL.

V gene TRBV19 combines with J gene TRBJ1-3; D is unresolved. Germline V CDR1 and CDR2: LNHDA, SQIVND (reference sequence). The ends were cut back, 10 bases at V and 3 bases at J, with 19 bases in the middle. The CDR3 has 15 residues. For the CDR3, the DNA is TGTGCCACCACCCGTACAGTAGCTGTTGGAAACACCATATATTTT. This translates into CATTRTVAVGNTIYF.

V and J are TRBV11-1 and TRBJ2-1; D call uncertain. Germline V gene sequence: CDR1 SGHAT, CDR2 FQDESV (reference sequence). This CDR3 is built from 15 residues. V gave up 1 base and J gave up 9 bases, with 16 bases separating them. CDR3 sequence: CASSLEWLMGGEQFF. CDR3 bases: TGTGCCAGCAGCTTAGAATGGCTAATGGGCGGTGAGCAGTTCTTC. The complete variable domain, with remaining parts taken from reference TRBV11-1 and TRBJ2-1, reads EAEVAQSPRYKITEKSQAVAFWCDPISGHATLYWYRQILGQGPELLVQFQDESVVDDSQLPKDRFSAERLKGVDSTLKIQPAELGDSAMYLCASSLEWLMGGEQFFGPGTRLTVL.

The chain links TRBV2 to TRBJ2-7; D might be TRBD1 (6 bases). The CDR3 sequence is 13 residues long. The V end lost 6 bases, the J end lost 2 bases, and 11 bases lay between the germline ends. CDR1 and CDR2 from the germline V gene are SNHLY and FYNNEI. The CDR3 nucleotides read TGTGCCAGCAGCCGGGACAAAGCCTACGAGCAGTACTTC. This gives the protein CASSRDKAYEQYF.

This clone was picked up a small number of times. J is TRBJ2-2 and V is TRBV27; D possibly corresponds to TRBD2 (5 bases). Trimming pared 3 bases from V and 6 bases from J, leaving 8 bases between. Looked up from germline, CDR1 is MNHEY and CDR2 is SMNVEV (reference sequence). The CDR3 extends over 13 amino acids. The CDR3 coding sequence is TGTGCCAGCAGTTTCCGGGGATCCGGGGAGCTGTTTTTT. Amino acid sequence: CASSFRGSGELFF.

The chain is built from TRBV6-5 and TRBJ2-1; the D gene is possibly TRBD2 (5 bases). This CDR3 is 14 amino acids long. Germline lookup yields CDR1 MNHEY and CDR2 SVGAGI. Deletions cut 6 bases from V and 6 bases from J, with 15 bases between. CDR3 region: CASRHGPGSNEQFF. CDR3 bases: TGTGCCAGCAGGCACGGGCCTGGGAGCAATGAGCAGTTCTTC.

This clone was picked up one time. V and J are TRBV6-1 and TRBJ2-1; 9 bases align to TRBD1. V gave up 0 bases and J gave up 9 bases; unmatched junction bases: 9. The CDR3 is 16 residues long. CDR1 is MNHNS, CDR2 SASEGT, per germline. Here the CDR3 DNA reads TGTGCCAGCAGTGAAGCGCGGGGACAGGGTGTGGCTGAGCAGTTCTTC. Translation: CASSEARGQGVAEQFF.

The V call is TRBV2, the J call TRBJ1-1, with D perhaps matching TRBD1 (6 bases). The germline CDR1 and CDR2 sequences are SNHLY and FYNNEI. This CDR3 spans 15 amino acids. Trimming took 8 bases from V and 0 from J, leaving 16 bases between them. DNA of the CDR3: TGTGCCAGCCATTCCCCAGGGGCAATGAACACTGAAGCTTTCTTT. It specifies CASHSPGAMNTEAFF.

This sequence joins TRBV4-3 and TRBJ2-7, with a tentative D call TRBD1 (5 bases). The V gene's germline CDR1 is LGHNA and CDR2 YSLEER. This CDR3 is built from 15 residues. V dropped 0 bases and J dropped 6 bases, with 15 bases sitting between them. In DNA form, the CDR3 reads TGCGCCAGCAGCCAAGAGTTATCAGGGCTGAGCGAGCAGTACTTC. Translating gives CASSQELSGLSEQYF.

V usage is TRBV11-1 and J usage is TRBJ2-7; TRBD2 agrees at 10 bases. V trimming: 5 bases; J trimming: 4 bases; junction bases outside the gene matches: 5. CDR1 and CDR2 from the germline V gene are SGHAT and FQDESV (reference sequence). This CDR3 is 14 amino acids long. CDR3 in amino acids: CASSPRTSGYEQYV. CDR3 bases: TGTGCCAGCAGCCCCCGGACTAGCGGTTACGAGCAGTACGTC.

V usage is TRBV5-6 and J usage is TRBJ1-1, with TRBD1 matching over 9 bases. The length of the CDR3 is 13 residues. J lost 5 bases, V lost 4 bases, and 3 bases had no gene match. Germline CDR1 SGHDT, CDR2 YYEEEE. DNA of the CDR3: TGTGCCAGCAGCCGACAGGGGGGTACTGAAGCTTTCTTT. This gives the protein CASSRQGGTEAFF.

The J gene is TRBJ2-1, the V gene TRBV5-1; D perhaps matches TRBD1 (6 bases). This CDR3 has 14 residues. CDR1 SGHRS and CDR2 YFSETQ come from the germline V gene. Trimming stripped 0 bases from V and 5 bases from J, with 9 bases between. The CDR3 loop reads CASSLGGQNNEQFF. The DNA for the CDR3 is TGCGCCAGCAGCTTGGGGGGACAAAACAATGAGCAGTTCTTC. The whole variable domain, filled in from reference TRBV5-1 and TRBJ2-1, reads KAGVTQTPRYLIKTRGQQVTLSCSPISGHRSVSWYQQTPGQGLQFLFEYFSETQRNKGNFPGRFSGRQFSNSRSEMNVSTLELGDSALYLCASSLGGQNNEQFFGPGTRLTVL.

This chain joins TRBV6-1 and TRBJ2-2; D is perhaps TRBD2 (6 bases). The CDR3 loop spans 15 amino acids. The germline V gene encodes CDR1 MNHNS and CDR2 SASEGT. Trimming cost V 4 bases and J 4 bases, with 13 bases left between them. CDR3 region: CASSASEGGTGELFF. The CDR3 bases are TGTGCCAGCAGTGCCTCGGAGGGAGGCACCGGGGAGCTGTTTTTT.

The rearrangement joins TRBV4-3 to TRBJ2-3, with D possibly TRBD2 on 6 matching bases. The germline CDR1 and CDR2 sequences are LGHNA and YSLEER. The germline V and J ends were trimmed by 5 bases and 3 bases, with 12 bases remaining between them. This CDR3 spans 14 amino acids. The DNA for the CDR3 is TGCGCCAGCAGCGCGGGAATTTATACAGATACGCAGTATTTT. Translation: CASSAGIYTDTQYF.

The gene calls are TRBV5-5 and TRBJ1-1; tentative D call: TRBD1 (5 bases). CDR1 and CDR2 (germline): SGHKS, YYEKEE (reference sequence). The CDR3 loop spans 13 amino acids. V lost 4 bases to trimming and J lost 6 bases, with 13 bases between them. DNA for the CDR3: TGTGCCAGCAGCGGACGGGGGGTTGCTGAAGCTTTCTTT. Translating gives CASSGRGVAEAFF.

The genes are TRBV6-1 and TRBJ2-3, with TRBD1 matching over 8 bases. Germline loops: CDR1 MNHNS, CDR2 SASEGT. The CDR3 is made up of 18 amino acids. V was clipped by 0 bases and J by 4 bases; unmatched bases: 12. CDR3 residues: CASSEAFGQGGLADTQYF. CDR3 coding DNA: TGTGCCAGCAGTGAAGCATTCGGACAGGGTGGGCTCGCAGATACGCAGTATTTT.

The chain joins TRBV7-3 to TRBJ2-1; the D call may be TRBD1 or TRBD2 (5 bases each). CDR1 and CDR2 from the germline V gene are SGHTA and FQGTGA. V gave up 1 base and J gave up 0 bases, with 13 bases separating them. The CDR3 totals 17 residues. CDR3 in DNA: TGTGCCAGCAGCTTAAAATCCCCAGGGAGCTCCTACAATGAGCAGTTCTTC. The encoded protein is CASSLKSPGSSYNEQFF.